A selection of T cell receptor beta chains follows, all from one sample in a study of blood T cell repertoires in COVID-19. This table comes from immunoSEQ multiplex PCR, and its TCRdb copy is limited to in-frame clones, with some not included. The sample consists of 450,000 or so clones, 89% of them appearing once. Material for sequencing was peripheral blood. The source is a man between 18 and 29 years old with COVID-19, enrolled during active disease. The CDR3 runs from the conserved cysteine through the conserved F or W. The D gene is left open where the match is weak. The size field is filled for only some rows; it gives once, few, many or a size class.

clone size	J gene	V gene	D gene	CDR3 DNA	CDR3 protein
-	TRBJ1-2	TRBV30	-	TGTGCCTGGAGTAGGGGTTACTATGGCTACACCTTC	CAWSRGYYGYTF
-	TRBJ2-2	TRBV9	-	TGTGCCAGCAGCGTAGAGCTATTGAACACCGGGGAGCTGTTTTTT	CASSVELLNTGELFF
-	TRBJ2-3	TRBV6-1	TRBD2	TGTGCCAGCAGAGCGGGGGTTAGCACAGATACGCAGTATTTT	CASRAGVSTDTQYF
-	TRBJ1-1	TRBV6-1	TRBD1	TGTGCCAGCAGTGAAGTTCACCCCAGGGGGCGGATTGAAGCTTTCTTT	CASSEVHPRGRIEAFF
-	TRBJ1-5	TRBV19	-	TGTGCCAGTAGTACATCAAAGGGGATCATGCCCCAGCATTTT	CASSTSKGIMPQHF
-	TRBJ2-3	TRBV7-9	-	TGTGCCAGCAGCTTAGGTCCAGTGGGGGGTACAGATACGCAGTATTTT	CASSLGPVGGTDTQYF
-	TRBJ1-2	TRBV21-1	-	TGTGCCAGCACCCGATATTCGAGACCCACTACCTACGACAGGGAGGAAACATATGGCTACACCTTC	CASTRYSRPTTYDREETYGYTF
few	TRBJ2-2	TRBV6-1	TRBD2	TGTGCCAGCAGTGCCCCGACTAGCGGGGTGAACACCGGGGAGCTGTTTTTT	CASSAPTSGVNTGELFF
-	TRBJ1-4	TRBV30	-	TGTGCCAGTCAGGGGAATGAAAAACTGTTTTTT	CASQGNEKLFF
-	TRBJ2-7	TRBV18	-	TGTGCCAGCTCACCACGCTCCCAGACCTACGAGCAGTACTTC	CASSPRSQTYEQYF
-	TRBJ1-1	TRBV5-4	TRBD1	TGTGCCAGCAGCCCGGGACAGGAGGATGCTGAAGCTTTCTTT	CASSPGQEDAEAFF
-	TRBJ2-1	TRBV10-3	-	TGTGCCATCAGTGGGGGCGGGGATGAGCAGTTCTTC	CAISGGGDEQFF
-	TRBJ1-5	TRBV12-3/TRBV12-4	TRBD1	TGTGCCAGCAGTCCAGGGGGACGGCAGCCCCAGCATTTT	CASSPGGRQPQHF
few	TRBJ2-1	TRBV7-2	-	TGTGCCAGCAGCTTAGAGGTAGAGGCGGCGAAGTTCTTC	CASSLEVEAAKFF
-	TRBJ2-1	TRBV4-2	TRBD2	TGTGCCAGCAGCCAAGATAGGGCCACTAGCGGGTACTACAATGAGCAGTTCTTC	CASSQDRATSGYYNEQFF
-	TRBJ2-1	TRBV3-1/TRBV3-2	TRBD2	TGTGCCAGCAGCCAAGCTAGCGGGAGTTACAATGAGCAGTTCTTC	CASSQASGSYNEQFF
-	TRBJ2-7	TRBV13	TRBD1	TGTGCCAGCAGCCATCGGGACAGCACCTACGAGCAGTACTTC	CASSHRDSTYEQYF
-	TRBJ2-3	TRBV9	-	TGTGCCAGCAGCGTAGCACAGGACCCAGATACGCAGTATTTT	CASSVAQDPDTQYF
-	TRBJ2-6	TRBV27	-	TGTGCCAGCAGTTGGAGATCTGGGGCCAACGTCCTGACTTTC	CASSWRSGANVLTF
once	TRBJ2-7	TRBV11-3	-	TGTGCCAGCAGCCCGACTAGTGAGTCGGGGGAGCAGTACTTC	CASSPTSESGEQYF
-	TRBJ2-2	TRBV2	-	TGTGCCAGCCACAGGGAGCCTACGAACACCGGGGAGCTGTTTTTT	CASHREPTNTGELFF
-	TRBJ1-1	TRBV5-1	TRBD1	TGCGCCAGCAGCTGGGGGGACAGAAAGAACACTGAAGCTTTCTTT	CASSWGDRKNTEAFF
-	TRBJ2-7	TRBV11-2	-	TGTGCCAGCAGCTTAGATTCGGGTAGATCCTACGAGCAGTACTTC	CASSLDSGRSYEQYF
-	TRBJ2-7	TRBV6-5	TRBD1	TGTGCCACCTTGGAGACAGGGATCGGGCTCGAGCAGTACTTC	CATLETGIGLEQYF
-	TRBJ1-5	TRBV7-9	-	TGTGCCAGCAGCTTATGGTGGGCCCAGCCCCAGCATTTT	CASSLWWAQPQHF
-	TRBJ2-1	TRBV10-3	TRBD2	TGTGCCATCAGTGAAACTAGCGGGGAGAGCTCCTACAATGAGCAGTTCTTC	CAISETSGESSYNEQFF
-	TRBJ2-3	TRBV6-6	-	TGTGCCAGCAGTACAGCTACAGATACGCAGTATTTT	CASSTATDTQYF
-	TRBJ1-2	TRBV5-4	TRBD1	TGTGCCAGCAGCTTGGGGGACAGAAGCTATGGCTACACCTTC	CASSLGDRSYGYTF
-	TRBJ2-7	TRBV7-8	TRBD1	TGTGCCAGCAGCTTAGTCGTGGACAGGGAATATCTTGATTACGAGCAGTACTTC	CASSLVVDREYLDYEQYF
-	TRBJ2-3	TRBV6-1	-	TGTGCCAGCAGTGAGGGAGGGACAATGGGAGGTAGAACGCAGTATTTT	CASSEGGTMGGRTQYF
-	TRBJ2-7	TRBV27	TRBD2	TGTGCCAGCAGCAACTCGGGGGGATTCGAGCAGTACTTC	CASSNSGGFEQYF